Reported below is one TCR beta chain. Its antigen is undetermined. One end of the junction is discordant with germline, which a read error may explain. The data are from a study of cytomegalovirus exposure and HLA in healthy donors. Study-wide points: TCR clusters originating in the first cohort tended to co-occur in the 120 validation repertoires, according to a later analysis. Cytomegalovirus-associated TCR beta chains were listed, numbering 150 to 200.

The CDR3 covers 13 residues. Germline CDR1 and CDR2: MGHDK and SYGVNS. Libraries were prepared by immunoSEQ multiplex PCR; TCRdb keeps only in-frame clonotypes and omits some of them. The sample lists 65,000 to 80,000 clones, around 94% seen once, with around 2.1% in the top ten. V usage is TRBV25-1 and J usage is TRBJ1-2, with 7 bases lining up with TRBD1. The sample was PBMCs. The TCR sequence derives from a woman between 18 and 29 years old in good health and CMV-seronegative. The CDR3 loop is CASSVHDRAHLSF. CDR3 sequence (DNA): TGTGCCAGCAGTGTCCATGACAGGGCTCACCTTTCGTTC.